Listed below are T cell receptor beta chains from one sample, sequenced in a study of cytomegalovirus exposure and HLA in healthy donors. Assay: immunoSEQ multiplex PCR; the TCRdb copy retains only in-frame clones and omits some. This sample has over 100,000 clones, with roughly 89% found just once. The sequenced material came from PBMCs. Receptors were obtained from a woman younger than 30 in good health and CMV-seronegative. Both conserved end residues are part of each CDR3. The D gene is left open where the match is weak. Not every row has a clone size; where given, it reads once, few, many or a size class.

clone size	V gene	D gene	J gene	CDR3 DNA	CDR3 protein
once	TRBV18	NA	TRBJ1-1	TGTGCCAGCTCACCACCACTGGGGGGCACTGAAGCTTTCTTT	CASSPPLGGTEAFF
NA	TRBV15	TRBD1	TRBJ2-1	TGTGCCACCATTACGGGACAGGGGGCGTACAATGAGCAGTTCTTC	CATITGQGAYNEQFF
NA	TRBV4-2	TRBD2	TRBJ2-1	TGTGCCAGCACCGCCATCCTAGCGGGGGACACCTACAATGAGCAGTTCTTC	CASTAILAGDTYNEQFF
once	TRBV11-2	NA	TRBJ1-2	TGTGCCAGCAGCGGCGGCTTCACTTATGGCTACACCTTC	CASSGGFTYGYTF
NA	TRBV19	TRBD2	TRBJ2-5	TGTGCCAGTAGTAACACGGGACTAGCGGAAGAGACCCAGTACTTC	CASSNTGLAEETQYF
NA	TRBV7-9	NA	TRBJ1-2	TGTGCCAGCAGCTTAGTGGGGGCTGGCTACACCTTC	CASSLVGAGYTF
NA	TRBV5-5	TRBD1	TRBJ2-5	TGTGCCAGCAGCACACCTCCAGGGGGTGGAGAGACCCAGTACTTC	CASSTPPGGGETQYF
NA	TRBV2	NA	TRBJ1-3	TGTGCCAGCCACGATACAGGGTTGGTAGGAAACACCATATATTTT	CASHDTGLVGNTIYF
NA	TRBV11-2	NA	TRBJ1-4	TGTGCCAGCAGCTTTTCAGGCCACAATGAAAAACTGTTTTTT	CASSFSGHNEKLFF
NA	TRBV9	TRBD1	TRBJ1-3	TGTGCCAGCAGCGTTGAGACAGGGTCTGGAAACACCATATATTTT	CASSVETGSGNTIYF